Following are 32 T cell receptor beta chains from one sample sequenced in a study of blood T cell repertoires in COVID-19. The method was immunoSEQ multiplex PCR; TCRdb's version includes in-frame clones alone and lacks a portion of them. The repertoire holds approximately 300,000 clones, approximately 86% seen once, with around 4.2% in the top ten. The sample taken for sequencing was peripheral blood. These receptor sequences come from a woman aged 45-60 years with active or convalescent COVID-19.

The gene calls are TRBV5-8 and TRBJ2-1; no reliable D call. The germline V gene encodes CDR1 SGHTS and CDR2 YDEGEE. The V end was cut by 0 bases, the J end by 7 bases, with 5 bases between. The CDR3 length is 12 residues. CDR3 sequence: CASSLDRNEQFF. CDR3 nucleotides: TGTGCCAGCAGCTTGGACCGGAATGAGCAGTTCTTC.

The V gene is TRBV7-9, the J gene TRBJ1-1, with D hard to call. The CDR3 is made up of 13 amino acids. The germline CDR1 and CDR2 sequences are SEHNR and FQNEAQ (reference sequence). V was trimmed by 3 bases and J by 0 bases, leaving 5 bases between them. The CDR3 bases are TGTGCCAGCAGCTTCGTAATGAACACTGAAGCTTTCTTT. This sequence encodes CASSFVMNTEAFF. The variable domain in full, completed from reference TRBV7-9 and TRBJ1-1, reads DTGVSQNPRHKITKRGQNVTFRCDPISEHNRLYWYRQTLGQGPEFLTYFQNEAQLEKSRLLSDRFSAERPKGSFSTLEIQRTEQGDSAMYLCASSFVMNTEAFFGQGTRLTVV.

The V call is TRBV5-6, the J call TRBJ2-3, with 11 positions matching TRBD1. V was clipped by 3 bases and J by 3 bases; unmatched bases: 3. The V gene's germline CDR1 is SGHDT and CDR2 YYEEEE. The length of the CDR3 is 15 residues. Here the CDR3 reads CASSYGTGGTDTQYF. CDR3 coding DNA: TGTGCCAGCAGCTACGGGACAGGGGGGACAGATACGCAGTATTTT.

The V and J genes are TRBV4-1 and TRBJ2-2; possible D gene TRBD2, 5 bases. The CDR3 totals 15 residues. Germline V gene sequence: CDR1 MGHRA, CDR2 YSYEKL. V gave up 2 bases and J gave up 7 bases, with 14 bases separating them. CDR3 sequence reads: CASSQIGLAGGELFF. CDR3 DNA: TGCGCCAGCAGCCAAATTGGGCTAGCCGGCGGGGAGCTGTTTTTT.

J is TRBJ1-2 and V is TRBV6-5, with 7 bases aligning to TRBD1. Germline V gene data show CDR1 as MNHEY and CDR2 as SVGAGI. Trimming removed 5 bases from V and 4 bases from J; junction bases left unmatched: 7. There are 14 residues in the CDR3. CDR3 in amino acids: CASSLETGSYGYTF. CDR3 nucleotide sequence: TGTGCCAGCAGTCTAGAGACAGGGAGCTATGGCTACACCTTC.

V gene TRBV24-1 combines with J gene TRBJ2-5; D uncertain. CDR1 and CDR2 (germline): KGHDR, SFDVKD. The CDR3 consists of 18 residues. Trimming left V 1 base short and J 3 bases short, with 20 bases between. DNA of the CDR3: TGTGCCACCAGTGATTTTAACCCTAGTAACTTCAACAAAGAGACCCAGTACTTC. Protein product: CATSDFNPSNFNKETQYF.

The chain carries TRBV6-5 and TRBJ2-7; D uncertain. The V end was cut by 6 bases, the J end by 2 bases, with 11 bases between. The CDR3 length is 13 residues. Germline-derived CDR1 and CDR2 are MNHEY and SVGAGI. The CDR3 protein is CASRISPPYEQYF. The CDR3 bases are TGTGCCAGCAGGATTAGTCCTCCCTACGAGCAGTACTTC.

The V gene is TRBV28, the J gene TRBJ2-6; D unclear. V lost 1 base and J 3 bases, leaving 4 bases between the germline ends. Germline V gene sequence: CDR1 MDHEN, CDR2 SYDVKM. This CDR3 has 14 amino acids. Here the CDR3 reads CASSLSNGANVLTF. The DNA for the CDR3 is TGTGCCAGCAGTTTATCTAATGGGGCCAACGTCCTGACTTTC.

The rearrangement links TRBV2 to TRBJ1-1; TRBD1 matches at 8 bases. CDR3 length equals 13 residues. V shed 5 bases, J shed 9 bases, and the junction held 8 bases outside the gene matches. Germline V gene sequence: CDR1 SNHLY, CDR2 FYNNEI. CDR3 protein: CASSFLGQGQAFF. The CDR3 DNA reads TGTGCCAGCAGTTTTCTCGGACAGGGACAAGCTTTCTTT.

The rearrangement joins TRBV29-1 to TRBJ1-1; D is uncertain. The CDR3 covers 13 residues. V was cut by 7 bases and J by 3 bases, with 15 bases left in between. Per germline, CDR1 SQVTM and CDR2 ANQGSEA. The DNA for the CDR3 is TGCAGCGCTCGGGCGGGCTTAGACACTGAAGCTTTCTTT. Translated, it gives CSARAGLDTEAFF.

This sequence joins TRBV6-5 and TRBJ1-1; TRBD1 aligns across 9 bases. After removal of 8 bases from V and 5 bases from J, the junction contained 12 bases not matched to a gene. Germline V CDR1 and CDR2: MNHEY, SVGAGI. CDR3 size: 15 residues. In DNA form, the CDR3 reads TGTGCCAGCCGTAGATTTACAGGGGGCCAGACTGAAGCTTTCTTT. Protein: CASRRFTGGQTEAFF.

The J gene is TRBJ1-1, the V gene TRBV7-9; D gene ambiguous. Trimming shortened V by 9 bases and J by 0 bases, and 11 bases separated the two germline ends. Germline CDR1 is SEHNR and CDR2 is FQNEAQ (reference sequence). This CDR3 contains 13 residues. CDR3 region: CASSTGVNTEAFF. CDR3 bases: TGTGCCAGTAGTACCGGGGTGAACACTGAAGCTTTCTTT.

The CDR3 here is CASSTQRGDLRGTIYF. The CDR3 DNA follows: TGTGCCAGCAGCACCCAGCGGGGAGACCTTAGGGGCACCATATATTTT. The V gene is TRBV6-6, the J gene TRBJ1-3, with D possibly TRBD1 on 5 matching bases. CDR1 MNHNY and CDR2 SVGAGI come from the germline V gene (reference sequence). The length of the CDR3 is 16 residues. The V gene lost 6 bases and the J gene lost 9 bases, with 24 bases spanning the gap.

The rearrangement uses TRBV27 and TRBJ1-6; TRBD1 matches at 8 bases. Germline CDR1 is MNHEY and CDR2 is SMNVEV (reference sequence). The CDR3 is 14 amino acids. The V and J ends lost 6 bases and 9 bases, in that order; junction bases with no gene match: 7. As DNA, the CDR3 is TGTGCCAGCAGCGGACAGGGCTACGGTTCACCCCTCCACTTT. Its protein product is CASSGQGYGSPLHF.

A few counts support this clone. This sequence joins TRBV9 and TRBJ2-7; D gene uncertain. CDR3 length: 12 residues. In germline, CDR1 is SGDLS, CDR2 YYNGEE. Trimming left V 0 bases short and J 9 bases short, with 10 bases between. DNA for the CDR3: TGTGCCAGCAGCGTAGATGAGGCGACGCAGTACTTC. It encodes CASSVDEATQYF.

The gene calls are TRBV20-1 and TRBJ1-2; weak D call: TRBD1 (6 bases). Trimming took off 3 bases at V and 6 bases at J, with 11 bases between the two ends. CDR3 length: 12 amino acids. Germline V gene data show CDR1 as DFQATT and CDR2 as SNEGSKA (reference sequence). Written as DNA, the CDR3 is TGCAGTGCTAGTAGGTGGGGGCATGGCTACACCTTC. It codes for CSASRWGHGYTF.

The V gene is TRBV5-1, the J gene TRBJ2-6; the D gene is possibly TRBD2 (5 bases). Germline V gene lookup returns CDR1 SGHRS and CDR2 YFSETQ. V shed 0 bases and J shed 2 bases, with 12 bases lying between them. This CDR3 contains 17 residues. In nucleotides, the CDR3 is TGCGCCAGCAGCTTGGTTGCAGCCGGGACTGGGGCCAACGTCCTGACTTTC. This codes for CASSLVAAGTGANVLTF. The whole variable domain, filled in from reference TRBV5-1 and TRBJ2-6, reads KAGVTQTPRYLIKTRGQQVTLSCSPISGHRSVSWYQQTPGQGLQFLFEYFSETQRNKGNFPGRFSGRQFSNSRSEMNVSTLELGDSALYLCASSLVAAGTGANVLTFGAGSRLTVL.

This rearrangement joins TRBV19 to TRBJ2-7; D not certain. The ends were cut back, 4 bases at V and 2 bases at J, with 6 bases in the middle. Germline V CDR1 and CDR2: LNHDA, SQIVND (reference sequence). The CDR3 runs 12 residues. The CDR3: CASSSGTYEQYF. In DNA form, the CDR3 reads TGTGCCAGTAGTAGCGGAACCTACGAGCAGTACTTC.

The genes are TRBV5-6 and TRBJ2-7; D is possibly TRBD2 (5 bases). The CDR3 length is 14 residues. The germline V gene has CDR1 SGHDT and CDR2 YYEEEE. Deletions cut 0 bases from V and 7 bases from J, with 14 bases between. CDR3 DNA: TGTGCCAGCAGCTTGGTGGACCGGACTTGGGAGCAGTACTTC. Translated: CASSLVDRTWEQYF.

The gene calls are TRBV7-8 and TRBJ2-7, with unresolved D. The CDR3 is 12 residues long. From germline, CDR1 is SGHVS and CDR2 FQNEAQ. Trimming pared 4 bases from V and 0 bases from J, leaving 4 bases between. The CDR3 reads CASSSSSYEQYF. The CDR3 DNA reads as TGTGCCAGCAGCTCGAGCTCCTACGAGCAGTACTTC. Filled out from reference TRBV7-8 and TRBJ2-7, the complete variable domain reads GAGVSQSPRYKVAKRGQDVALRCDPISGHVSLFWYQQALGQGPEFLTYFQNEAQLDKSGLPSDRFFAERPEGSVSTLKIQRTQQEDSAVYLCASSSSSYEQYFGPGTRLTVT.

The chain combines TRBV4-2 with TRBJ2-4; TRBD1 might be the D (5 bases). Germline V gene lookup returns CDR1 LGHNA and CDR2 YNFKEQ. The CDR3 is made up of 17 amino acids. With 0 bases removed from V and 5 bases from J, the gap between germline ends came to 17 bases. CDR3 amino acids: CASSQDFWQGVENIQYF. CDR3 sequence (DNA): TGTGCCAGCAGCCAAGATTTTTGGCAGGGTGTCGAAAACATTCAGTACTTC.

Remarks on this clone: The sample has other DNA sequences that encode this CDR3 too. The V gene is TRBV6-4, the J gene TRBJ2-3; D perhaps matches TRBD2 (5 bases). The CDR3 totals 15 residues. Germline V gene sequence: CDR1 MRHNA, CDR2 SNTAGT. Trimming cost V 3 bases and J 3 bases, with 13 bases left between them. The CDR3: CASSESSGSTDTQYF. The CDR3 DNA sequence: TGTGCCAGCAGTGAATCAAGCGGCAGTACAGATACGCAGTATTTT.

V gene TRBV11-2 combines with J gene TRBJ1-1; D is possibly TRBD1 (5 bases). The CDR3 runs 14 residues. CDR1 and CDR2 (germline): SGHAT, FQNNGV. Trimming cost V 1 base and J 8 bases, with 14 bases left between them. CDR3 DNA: TGTGCCAGCAGCTTAGGGCAGGGAAGTGGGGAAGCTTTCTTT. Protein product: CASSLGQGSGEAFF.

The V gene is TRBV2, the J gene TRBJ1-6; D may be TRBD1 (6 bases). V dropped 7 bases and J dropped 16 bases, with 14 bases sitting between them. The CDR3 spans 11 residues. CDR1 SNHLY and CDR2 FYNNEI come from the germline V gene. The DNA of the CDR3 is TGTGCCAGCACACGAGAGACAGGACTCCACTTT. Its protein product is CASTRETGLHF.

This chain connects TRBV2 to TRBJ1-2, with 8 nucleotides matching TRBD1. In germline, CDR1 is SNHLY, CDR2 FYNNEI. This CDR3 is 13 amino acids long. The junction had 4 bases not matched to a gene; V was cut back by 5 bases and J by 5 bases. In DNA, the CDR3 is TGTGCCAGCAGTCGGGACAGGAGATATGGCTACACCTTC. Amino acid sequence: CASSRDRRYGYTF.

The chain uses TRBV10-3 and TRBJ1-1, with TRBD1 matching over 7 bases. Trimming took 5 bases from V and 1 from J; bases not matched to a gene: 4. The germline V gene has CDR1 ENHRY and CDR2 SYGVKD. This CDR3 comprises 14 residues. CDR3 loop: CAISPGQTNTEAFF. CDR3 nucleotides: TGTGCCATCAGTCCGGGACAGACGAACACTGAAGCTTTCTTT.

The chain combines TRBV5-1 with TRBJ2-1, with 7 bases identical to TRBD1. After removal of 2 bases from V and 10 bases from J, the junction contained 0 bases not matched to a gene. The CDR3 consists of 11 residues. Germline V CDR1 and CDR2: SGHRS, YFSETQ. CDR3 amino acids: CASSLQGEQFF. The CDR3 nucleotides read TGCGCCAGCAGCTTACAGGGGGAGCAGTTCTTC.

In DNA form, the CDR3 reads TGTGCCAGCAGCTTGGGGCTAGCGGCCACCTACGAGCAGTACTTC. It specifies CASSLGLAATYEQYF. The chain joins TRBV5-4 to TRBJ2-7; 7 bases align to TRBD2. V trimming: 0 bases; J trimming: 2 bases; junction bases outside the gene matches: 5. Germline loops: CDR1 SGHNT, CDR2 YYREEE (reference sequence). This CDR3 has 15 residues.

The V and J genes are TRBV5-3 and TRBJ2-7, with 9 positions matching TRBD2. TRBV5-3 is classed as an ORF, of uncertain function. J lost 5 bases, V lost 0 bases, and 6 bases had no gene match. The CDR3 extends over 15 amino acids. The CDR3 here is CARSLVPSGTHEQYF. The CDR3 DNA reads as TGTGCCAGAAGCTTGGTGCCTAGCGGGACCCACGAGCAGTACTTC.

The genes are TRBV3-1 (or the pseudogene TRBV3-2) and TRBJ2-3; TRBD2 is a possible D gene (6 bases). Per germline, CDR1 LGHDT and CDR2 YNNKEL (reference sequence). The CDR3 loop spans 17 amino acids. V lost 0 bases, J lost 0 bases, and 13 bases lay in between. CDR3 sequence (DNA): TGTGCCAGCAGCCAAGATTTAGGAGCGGGTAGCACAGATACGCAGTATTTT. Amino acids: CASSQDLGAGSTDTQYF.

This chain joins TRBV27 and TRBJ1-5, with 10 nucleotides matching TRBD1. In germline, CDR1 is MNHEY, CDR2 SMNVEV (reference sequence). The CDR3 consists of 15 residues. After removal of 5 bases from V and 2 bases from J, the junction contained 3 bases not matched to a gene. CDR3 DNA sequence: TGTGCCAGCAGTCCGGGGACAGGGGGCAATCAGCCCCAGCATTTT. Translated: CASSPGTGGNQPQHF.

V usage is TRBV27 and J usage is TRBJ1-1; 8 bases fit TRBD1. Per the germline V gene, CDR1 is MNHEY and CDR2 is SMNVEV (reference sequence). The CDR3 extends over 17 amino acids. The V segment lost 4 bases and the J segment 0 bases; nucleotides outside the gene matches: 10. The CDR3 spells CASSSGQGGALNTEAFF. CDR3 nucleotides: TGTGCCAGCAGTTCTGGACAGGGAGGTGCGTTGAACACTGAAGCTTTCTTT.